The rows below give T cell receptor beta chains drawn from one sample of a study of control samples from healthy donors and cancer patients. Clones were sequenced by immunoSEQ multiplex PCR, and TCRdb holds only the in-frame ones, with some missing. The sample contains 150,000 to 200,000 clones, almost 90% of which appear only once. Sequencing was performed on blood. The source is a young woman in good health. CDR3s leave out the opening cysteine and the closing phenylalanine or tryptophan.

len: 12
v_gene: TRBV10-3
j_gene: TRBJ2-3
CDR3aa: AISPGLGADTQY

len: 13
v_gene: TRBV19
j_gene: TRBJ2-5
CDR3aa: ASSIVGQGGETQY

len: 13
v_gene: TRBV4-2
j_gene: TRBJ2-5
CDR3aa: ASRASGSIGETQY

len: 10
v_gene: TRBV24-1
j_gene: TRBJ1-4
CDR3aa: ATSDLGEKLF

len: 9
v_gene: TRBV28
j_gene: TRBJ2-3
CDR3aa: ASGSTDTQY

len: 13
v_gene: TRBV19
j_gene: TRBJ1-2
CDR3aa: ASSVGTGPGYGYT

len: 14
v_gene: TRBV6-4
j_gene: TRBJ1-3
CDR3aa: ASSRDRGDSGNTIY

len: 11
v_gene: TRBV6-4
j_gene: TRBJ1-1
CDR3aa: ASSPDRDTEAF

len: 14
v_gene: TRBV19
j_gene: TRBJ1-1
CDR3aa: ASSLRTPLGNTEAF

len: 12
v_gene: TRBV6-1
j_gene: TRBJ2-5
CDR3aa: ASGDTRRGETQY

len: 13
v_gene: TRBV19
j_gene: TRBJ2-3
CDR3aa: ASSLDFYSTDTQY

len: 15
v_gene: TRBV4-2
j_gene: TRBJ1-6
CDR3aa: ASSQDRTGGLNSPLH

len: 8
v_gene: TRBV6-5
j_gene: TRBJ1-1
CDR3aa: AVGFTEAF

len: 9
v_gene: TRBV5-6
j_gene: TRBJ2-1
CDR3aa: ASSLGPEQF

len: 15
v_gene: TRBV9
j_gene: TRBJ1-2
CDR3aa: ASSVSGASYSVYGYT

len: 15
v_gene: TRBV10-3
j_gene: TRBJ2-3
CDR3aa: AISEWGLAGSTDTQY

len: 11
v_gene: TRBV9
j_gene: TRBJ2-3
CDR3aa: ASSVGPTDTQY

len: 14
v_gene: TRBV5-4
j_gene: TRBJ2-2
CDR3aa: ASSLGGQGGPGELF

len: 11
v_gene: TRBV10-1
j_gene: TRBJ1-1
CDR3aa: ASSGTGLTEAF

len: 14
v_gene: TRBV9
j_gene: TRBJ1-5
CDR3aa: ASSGQGQYGLQPQH

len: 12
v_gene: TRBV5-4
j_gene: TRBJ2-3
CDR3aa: ASSSHGDTDTQY

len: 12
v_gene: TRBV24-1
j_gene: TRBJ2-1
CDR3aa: ATTGTDDYNEQF

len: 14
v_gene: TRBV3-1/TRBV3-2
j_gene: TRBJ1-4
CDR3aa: ASSHPTGPTNEKLF

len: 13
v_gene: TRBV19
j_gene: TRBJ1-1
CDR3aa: ASSMGLLSGTEAF

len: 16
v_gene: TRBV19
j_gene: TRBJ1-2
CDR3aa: ASSPRAEGMDFTYGYT

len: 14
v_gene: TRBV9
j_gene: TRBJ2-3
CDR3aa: ASSVGGRASTDTQY

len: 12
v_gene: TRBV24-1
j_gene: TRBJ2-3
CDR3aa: ATEGLGGTDTQY

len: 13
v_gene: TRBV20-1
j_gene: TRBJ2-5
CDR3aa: SASGLAGEAETQY

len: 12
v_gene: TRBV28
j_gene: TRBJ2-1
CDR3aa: ASSSLAKKNEQF

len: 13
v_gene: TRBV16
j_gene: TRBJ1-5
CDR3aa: ASSQPGPVDQPQH

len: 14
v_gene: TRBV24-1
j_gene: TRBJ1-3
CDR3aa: ATSDYPRTSGNTIY

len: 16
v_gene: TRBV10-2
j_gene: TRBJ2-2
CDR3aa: ASVLGTSGPRPTGELF

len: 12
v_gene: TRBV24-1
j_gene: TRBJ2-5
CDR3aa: ATSDLGEVETQY

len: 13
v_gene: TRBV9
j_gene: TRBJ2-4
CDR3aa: ASSVGAGQKNIQY

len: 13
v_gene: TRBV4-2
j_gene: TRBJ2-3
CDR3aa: ASSHSGTAPDTQY

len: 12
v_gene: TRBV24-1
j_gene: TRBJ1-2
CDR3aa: ATSEAGAMGGYT

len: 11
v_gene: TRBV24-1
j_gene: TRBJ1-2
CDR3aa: ATSVGTGYGYT